The entry below gives a single T cell receptor (beta chain) sequence along with its context. The antigen this receptor binds is unknown. This sample is drawn from a study of alternative splicing in chronic myeloid leukemia remission (dated by TCRdb to 2020 to 2021). With respect to the entire study: RNA sequencing was used to profile peripheral blood taken from chronic-phase CML patients both at diagnosis and at remission, and those profiles were then compared against healthy donors. Roughly nine diagnostic specimens, together with matched remission specimens, were obtained from the RESIST (imatinib), ENESTxtnd (nilotinib) and PINNACLE (nilotinib plus pegylated interferon) trials. The median age was around 50 years at diagnosis, about 60 at remission and roughly 37 for the healthy controls. The diagnostic specimens from the trials consisted of total leukocytes from peripheral blood collected in EDTA. Nine CML samples, seven diagnostic and two matched remission, came from the French Persistem study. In terms of female/male counts, the diagnosis samples were 11/5, the remission samples were 8/3 and the controls were 2/4. Total RNA was extracted with Trizol from peripheral blood mononuclear cells of diagnosis, remission and control samples. Results and caveats for the whole study, not just this receptor: Blood cell composition differed strongly depending on the timepoint, moving from an enrichment of myeloid progenitors at diagnosis to an enrichment of mature lymphoid cells at remission. At remission, blood cell composition was reshaped to resemble that of the lymphoid cell-enriched normal controls.

The intended sense of this specimen's time point label: chronic-phase CML before TKI therapy (screening/day 1). Sixteen CML patients made up the patient cohort, and matched post-remission samples were obtained for some of these patients. Library preparation used bulk RNA-seq. The TruSeq Stranded RNA sample prep kit was used to generate libraries of poly-A-enriched mRNA from an input of approximately 0.94 ug total RNA. Paired-end sequencing was performed on a HiSeq 2500, with each sample sequenced in triplicate. RNA-seq read length was 125 nucleotides per mate. In the authors' own workflow: Reads were trimmed and aligned to hg38 using STAR v2.7, and quality control was done with FASTQC, RSeQC and multiqc. Salmon 0.14.1 was used to quantify gene expression levels as transcripts per million (TPM). The results of principal component analysis suggested that neither trial, library batch, sequencing batch, treatment regimen nor sex drove the transcriptomic profiles. After reprocessing by TCRdb, each CDR3 protein sequence is one entry, and no DNA is given. The authors' filters were not applied to this entry. The sample table shows fewer than 750 distinct CDR3 sequences, and roughly 96% are seen once. The ten largest clones capture about 3.7% of the sample.

Taken from the germline V gene, the CDR1 and CDR2 loops are SGHTA and FQGNSA. From the cysteine up to the phenylalanine, the CDR3 has a length of 14 residues. No DNA was logged. Recombination linked TRBV7-2 to TRBJ2-2; TCRdb names TRBD2, which stays unverified in the absence of DNA. The sequence derives from an adult with chronic myeloid leukemia. The starting material was PBMCs or total blood leukocytes (not recorded which), obtained at diagnosis. CDR3 loop: CASSRPKGTGELFF.